The TCR beta chain under discussion was sequenced for a study of cytomegalovirus exposure and HLA in healthy donors. Primers: 60 Vbeta forward and 13 Jbeta reverse. The method was immunoSEQ multiplex PCR; TCRdb's version includes in-frame clones alone and lacks a portion of them. The data contain approximately 200,000 clones, 80% to 85% of them seen just once; the ten biggest clones take up about 0.26%. There are 16 residues in the CDR3. Trimming removed 3 bases from V and 1 base from J, with 16 bases in between. CDR1 is SGDLS and CDR2 is YYNGEE in the germline V gene. The sample comprised PBMCs. V is TRBV9 and J is TRBJ2-5; no clear D. The sequence derives from a boy under 18 in good health and CMV-seronegative. In nucleotides, the CDR3 is TGTGCCAGCAGCGCCCGATCGTACTCCTTCCAAGAGACCCAGTACTTC. Its protein is CASSARSYSFQETQYF.